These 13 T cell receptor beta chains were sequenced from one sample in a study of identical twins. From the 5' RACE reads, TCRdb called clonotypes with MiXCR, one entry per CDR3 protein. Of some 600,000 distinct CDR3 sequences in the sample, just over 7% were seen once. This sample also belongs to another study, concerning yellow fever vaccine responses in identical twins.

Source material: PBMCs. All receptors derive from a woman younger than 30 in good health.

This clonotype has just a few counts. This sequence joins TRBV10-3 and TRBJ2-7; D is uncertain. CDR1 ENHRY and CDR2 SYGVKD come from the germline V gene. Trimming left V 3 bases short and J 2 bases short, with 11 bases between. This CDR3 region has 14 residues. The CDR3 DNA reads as TGTGCCATCAGTGACGCCAAACGAGCCTACGAGCAGTACTTC. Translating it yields CAISDAKRAYEQYF.

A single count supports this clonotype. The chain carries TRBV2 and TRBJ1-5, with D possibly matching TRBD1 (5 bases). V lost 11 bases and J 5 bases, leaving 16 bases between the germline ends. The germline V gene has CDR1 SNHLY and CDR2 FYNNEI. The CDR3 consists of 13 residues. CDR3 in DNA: TGTGCCGGACAATCGGGTTTGGATCAGCCCCAGCATTTT. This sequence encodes CAGQSGLDQPQHF.

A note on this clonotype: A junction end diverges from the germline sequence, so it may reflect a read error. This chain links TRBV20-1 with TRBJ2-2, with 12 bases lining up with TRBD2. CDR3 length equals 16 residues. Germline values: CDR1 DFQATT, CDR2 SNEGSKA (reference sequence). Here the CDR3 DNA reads TGCTGTGCTAGCATCGGTCTAGCGGGAGGGCAGGGGGAGCTGTTTTTT. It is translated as CCASIGLAGGQGELFF.

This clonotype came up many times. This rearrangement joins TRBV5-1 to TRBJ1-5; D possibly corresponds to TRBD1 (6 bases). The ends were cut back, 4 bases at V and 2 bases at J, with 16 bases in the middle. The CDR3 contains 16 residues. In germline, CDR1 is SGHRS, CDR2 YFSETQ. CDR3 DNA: TGCGCCAGCAGCCCTGACGGGGGCGGTGGCAATCAGCCCCAGCATTTT. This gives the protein CASSPDGGGGNQPQHF.

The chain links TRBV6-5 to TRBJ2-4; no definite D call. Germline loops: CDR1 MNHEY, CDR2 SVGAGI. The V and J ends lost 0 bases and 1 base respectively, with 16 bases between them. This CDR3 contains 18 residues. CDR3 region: CASSYSFWAEGAKNIQYF. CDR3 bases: TGTGCCAGCAGTTACTCGTTTTGGGCCGAAGGGGCCAAAAACATTCAGTACTTC.

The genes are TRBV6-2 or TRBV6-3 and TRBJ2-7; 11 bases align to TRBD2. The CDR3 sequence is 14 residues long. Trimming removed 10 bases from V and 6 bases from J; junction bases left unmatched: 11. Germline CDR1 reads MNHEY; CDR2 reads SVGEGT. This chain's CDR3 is CATTTSGGLGEQYV. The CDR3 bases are TGTGCCACCACAACTAGCGGGGGTCTAGGCGAGCAGTACGTC.

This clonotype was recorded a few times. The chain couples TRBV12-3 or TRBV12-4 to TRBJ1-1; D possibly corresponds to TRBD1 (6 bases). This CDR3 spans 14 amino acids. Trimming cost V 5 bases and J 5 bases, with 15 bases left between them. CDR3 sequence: CASSRRGLGTEAFF. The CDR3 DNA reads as TGTGCCAGCAGTCGCAGGGGACTGGGTACTGAAGCTTTCTTT.

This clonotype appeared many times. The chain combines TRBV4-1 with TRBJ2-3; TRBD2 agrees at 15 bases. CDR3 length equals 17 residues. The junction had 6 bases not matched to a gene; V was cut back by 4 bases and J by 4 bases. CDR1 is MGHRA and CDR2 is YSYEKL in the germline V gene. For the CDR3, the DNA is TGCGCCAGCAGCCTAAGGACTAGCGGGGGGGCTCCAGATACGCAGTATTTT. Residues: CASSLRTSGGAPDTQYF.

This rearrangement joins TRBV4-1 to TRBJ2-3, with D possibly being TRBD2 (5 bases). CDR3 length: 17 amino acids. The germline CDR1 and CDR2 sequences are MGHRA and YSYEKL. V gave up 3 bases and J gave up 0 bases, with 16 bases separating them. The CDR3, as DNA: TGCGCCAGCAGCCATCGGGGTGGTGAGATTAGCACAGATACGCAGTATTTT. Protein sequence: CASSHRGGEISTDTQYF.

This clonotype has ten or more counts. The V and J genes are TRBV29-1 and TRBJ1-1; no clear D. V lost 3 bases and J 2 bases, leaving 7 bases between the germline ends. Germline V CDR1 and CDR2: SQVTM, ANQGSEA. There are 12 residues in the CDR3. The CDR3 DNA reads TGCAGCGTTGACGGATCAAACACTGAAGCTTTCTTT. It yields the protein CSVDGSNTEAFF.

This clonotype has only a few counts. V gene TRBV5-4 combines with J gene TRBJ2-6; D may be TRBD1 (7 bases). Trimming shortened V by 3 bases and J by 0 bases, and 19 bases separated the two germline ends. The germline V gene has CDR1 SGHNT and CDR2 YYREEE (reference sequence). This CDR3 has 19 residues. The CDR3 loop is CASSSQRQGLYSGANVLTF. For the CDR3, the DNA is TGTGCCAGCAGCTCGCAGCGACAGGGACTTTACTCTGGGGCCAACGTCCTGACTTTC. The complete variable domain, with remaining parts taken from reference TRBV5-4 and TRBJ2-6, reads ETGVTQSPTHLIKTRGQQVTLRCSSQSGHNTVSWYQQALGQGPQFIFQYYREEENGRGNFPPRFSGLQFPNYSSELNVNALELDDSALYLCASSSQRQGLYSGANVLTFGAGSRLTVL.

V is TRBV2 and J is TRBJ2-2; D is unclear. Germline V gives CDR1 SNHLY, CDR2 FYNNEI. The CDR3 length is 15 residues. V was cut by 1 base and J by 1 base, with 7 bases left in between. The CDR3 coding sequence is TGTGCCAGCAGTGAAGGGCCGATGAACACCGGGGAGCTGTTTTTT. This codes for CASSEGPMNTGELFF.

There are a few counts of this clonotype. In DNA, the CDR3 is TGCAGTGCTGGGGACGAAAAGTACCAAGAGACCCAGTACTTC. This codes for CSAGDEKYQETQYF. The chain is built from TRBV20-1 and TRBJ2-5, with D perhaps TRBD1 or TRBD2 (5 bases each). Trimming shortened V by 5 bases and J by 0 bases, and 13 bases separated the two germline ends. This CDR3 region has 14 residues. Germline CDR1 DFQATT, CDR2 SNEGSKA (reference sequence).